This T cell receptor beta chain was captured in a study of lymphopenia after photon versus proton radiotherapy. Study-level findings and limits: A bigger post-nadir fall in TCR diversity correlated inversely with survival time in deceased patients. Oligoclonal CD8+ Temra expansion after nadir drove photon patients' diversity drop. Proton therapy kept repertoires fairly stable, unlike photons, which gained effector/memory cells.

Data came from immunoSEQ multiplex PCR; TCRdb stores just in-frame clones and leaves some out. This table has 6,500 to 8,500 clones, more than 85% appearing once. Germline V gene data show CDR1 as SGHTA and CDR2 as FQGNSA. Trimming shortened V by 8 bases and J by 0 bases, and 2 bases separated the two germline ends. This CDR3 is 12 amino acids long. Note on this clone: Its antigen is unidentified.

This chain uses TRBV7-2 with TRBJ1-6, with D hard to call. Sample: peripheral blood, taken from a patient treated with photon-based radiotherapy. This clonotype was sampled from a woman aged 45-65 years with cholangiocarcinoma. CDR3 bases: TGTGCCAGCGGCTCCTATAATTCACCCCTCCACTTT. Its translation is CASGSYNSPLHF.